This T cell receptor (beta chain) was found in a study of response to subunit inactivated influenza vaccine. TCRdb re-derived calls from the RT-PCR reads in MiXCR, one entry per CDR3 protein. The data contain hundreds of thousands of distinct CDR3 sequences, approximately 18% of them singletons. With 3 bases removed from V and 2 bases from J, the gap between germline ends came to 10 bases. In germline, CDR1 is MDHEN, CDR2 SYDVKM. CDR3 length: 14 residues. The source was PBMCs from blood, collected 5 days after vaccination. This clonotype was sampled from a man in his forties or fifties who received an inactivated influenza vaccine. V usage is TRBV28 and J usage is TRBJ2-5; tentatively, D is TRBD1 (6 bases). DNA for the CDR3: TGTGCCAGCAGTTTCGGACAGTTTCAAGAGACCCAGTACTTC. It translates to CASSFGQFQETQYF.